The clone carrying this T cell receptor beta chain showed up many times. Sample time point: healthy volunteer bleed at 6 weeks. It was from unfractionated whole blood that total RNA was extracted. The CDR3 runs 14 residues. V lost 2 bases and J lost 10, with 16 bases in between. Per germline, CDR1 MNHNS and CDR2 SASEGT. TCRdb re-derived calls from the RACE reads in MiXCR, one entry per CDR3 protein. This sample has fewer than 40,000 distinct CDR3 sequences, with 4.5% to 5.5% found just once. The sample belongs to a study of human T cells and chemical hapten exposure. Specimen: whole blood. The receptor was derived from a human donor in good health. Some clones in this sample may be carry-over from other donors' samples. The genes are TRBV6-1 and TRBJ2-3; D remains ambiguous. The CDR3 DNA reads as TGTGCCAGCAGTGAAACGGGTATTGAGGCTTCGCAGTATTTT. Translation: CASSETGIEASQYF.